The rows below give T cell receptor beta chains drawn from one sample of a study of read filtering for tumor transcriptome and immune sequencing. MiXCR, applied by TCRdb to the reads, yields one record per CDR3 protein. The data hold over 50,000 distinct CDR3 sequences, with around 20% observed a single time. Sequencing was performed on a population of CD138-negative cells sorted from bone marrow. The receptor source for this set is a donor at least 40 years old with multiple myeloma. Each CDR3 is given with its conserved first and last residue. The D gene is left open where the match is weak. Clone size appears in some rows only: once, few, many, or a class for an expanded clone.

len	abundance	d_gene	v_gene	j_gene	CDR3nt	CDR3aa
14	many	NA	TRBV7-3	TRBJ2-6	TGTGCCAGCAGCCCCCTCCCAGGGGCCAACGTCCTGACTTTC	CASSPLPGANVLTF
18	NA	NA	TRBV7-9	TRBJ1-2	TGTGCCAGCAGCCCCCTGTCCGGGACAATCCATGTTAACTATGGCTACACCTTC	CASSPLSGTIHVNYGYTF
14	few	NA	TRBV6-5	TRBJ1-1	TGTGCCAGCAGTTACAACGCAGGGTCAACTGAAGCTTTCTTT	CASSYNAGSTEAFF
12	few	NA	TRBV29-1	TRBJ1-5	TGCAGCGTTGTGTGGGGCAATCAGCCCCAGCATTTT	CSVVWGNQPQHF
15	many	TRBD2	TRBV20-1	TRBJ2-1	TGCAGTGCTAGCGGGGTAGCGGGAGGCATAGTTGAGCAGTTCTTC	CSASGVAGGIVEQFF
12	many	NA	TRBV27	TRBJ2-5	TGTGCCAGCAGTCCGTCGGGAGAGACCCAGTACTTC	CASSPSGETQYF
14	many	TRBD1	TRBV29-1	TRBJ2-3	TGCAGCGCCTCGCTAGGAAGGGGGCCAGATACGCAGTATTTT	CSASLGRGPDTQYF
12	many	NA	TRBV10-3	TRBJ1-5	TGTGCCATCAGTGACCCAGACCAGCCCCAGCATTTT	CAISDPDQPQHF
13	many	NA	TRBV14	TRBJ2-5	TGTGCCAGCAGCCAGGGGGCTCTCGGGACCCAGTACTTC	CASSQGALGTQYF
16	NA	NA	TRBV6-5	TRBJ1-2	TGTGCCAGCAGTTACTCGATAGGGTCGGGCAACTATGGCTACACCTTC	CASSYSIGSGNYGYTF
14	many	NA	TRBV20-1	TRBJ2-3	TGCAGTGCTAGGGAGCAGGGAAGGGCAGATACGCAGTATTTT	CSAREQGRADTQYF
14	many	TRBD2	TRBV29-1	TRBJ2-3	TGCAGCATAAGGGGAGGGTCGTTCACAGATACGCAGTATTTT	CSIRGGSFTDTQYF
15	many	NA	TRBV14	TRBJ2-1	TGTGCCAGCAGCCAATCTCAAGGGTTGGGGGGTGAGCAGTTCTTC	CASSQSQGLGGEQFF
16	few	TRBD1	TRBV14	TRBJ2-7	TGTGCCAGCAGCCTAACTTTCGACAGGGGGCAGCGCGAGCAGTACTTC	CASSLTFDRGQREQYF
14	few	TRBD1	TRBV6-4	TRBJ2-1	TGTGCCACCACACCGGACAGGGTGACGAGTGAGCAGTTCTTC	CATTPDRVTSEQFF
15	many	TRBD2	TRBV5-1	TRBJ2-1	TGCGCCAGCAGCTTAACAGCGGGAGGTCTCAATGAGCAGTTCTTC	CASSLTAGGLNEQFF
15	NA	TRBD2	TRBV20-1	TRBJ2-5	TGCAGTGCTAACCTAGCGGGGAGTGCTCTGGAGACCCGGTACTTC	CSANLAGSALETRYF
16	many	TRBD2	TRBV30	TRBJ2-7	TGTGCCTGGAGAGGACTAGCGGGAGGGGGCAGCCACGAGCAGTACTTC	CAWRGLAGGGSHEQYF